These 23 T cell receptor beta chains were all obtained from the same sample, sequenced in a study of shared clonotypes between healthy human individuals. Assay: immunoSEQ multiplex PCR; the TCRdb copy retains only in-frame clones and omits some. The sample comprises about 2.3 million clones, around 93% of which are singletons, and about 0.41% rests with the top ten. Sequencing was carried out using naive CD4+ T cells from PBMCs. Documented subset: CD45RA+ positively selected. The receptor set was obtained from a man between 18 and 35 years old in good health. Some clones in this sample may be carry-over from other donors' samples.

The CDR3 DNA reads as TGTGCCTTGGCAGGGGCGCCCAAAAACATTCAGTACTTC. This translates into CALAGAPKNIQYF. The chain has TRBV30 and TRBJ2-4, with D possibly being TRBD1 (6 bases). The CDR3 has 13 amino acids. V was cut by 7 bases and J by 2 bases, with 12 bases left in between. CDR1 is GTSNPN, CDR2 SVGIG, per germline (reference sequence).

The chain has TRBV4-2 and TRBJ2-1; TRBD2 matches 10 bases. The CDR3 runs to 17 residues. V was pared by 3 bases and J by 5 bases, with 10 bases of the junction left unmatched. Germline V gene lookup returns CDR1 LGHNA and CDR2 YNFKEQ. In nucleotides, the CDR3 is TGTGCCAGCAGCCAGGACCCGGGACTAGCGTACAACAATGAGCAGTTCTTC. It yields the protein CASSQDPGLAYNNEQFF.

This chain's CDR3 is CASSEYGAFF. As DNA, the CDR3 is TGTGCCAGCAGTGAATATGGAGCTTTCTTT. This chain links TRBV6-1 with TRBJ1-1; no clear D gene. The CDR3 contains 10 residues. Germline loops: CDR1 MNHNS, CDR2 SASEGT. V dropped 2 bases and J dropped 10 bases, with 5 bases sitting between them.

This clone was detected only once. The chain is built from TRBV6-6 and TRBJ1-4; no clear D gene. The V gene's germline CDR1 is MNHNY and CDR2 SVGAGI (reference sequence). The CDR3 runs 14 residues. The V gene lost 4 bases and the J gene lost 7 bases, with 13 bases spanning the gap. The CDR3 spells CASSFTLGAEKLFF. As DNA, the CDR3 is TGTGCCAGCAGTTTTACCCTAGGCGCTGAAAAACTGTTTTTT.

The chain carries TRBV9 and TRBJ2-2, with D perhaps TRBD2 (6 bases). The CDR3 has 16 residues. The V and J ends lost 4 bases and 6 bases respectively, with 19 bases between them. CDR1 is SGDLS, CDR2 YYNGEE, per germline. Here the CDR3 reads CASSSRLVTGAGELFF. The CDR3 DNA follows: TGTGCCAGCAGCTCCCGACTAGTAACTGGAGCCGGGGAGCTGTTTTTT.

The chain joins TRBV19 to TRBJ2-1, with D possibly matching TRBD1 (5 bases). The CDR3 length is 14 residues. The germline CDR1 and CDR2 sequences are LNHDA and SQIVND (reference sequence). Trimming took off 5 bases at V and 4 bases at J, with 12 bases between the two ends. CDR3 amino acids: CASSPPTAYNEQFF. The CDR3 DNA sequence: TGTGCCAGTAGTCCGCCGACAGCTTACAATGAGCAGTTCTTC.

The CDR3 region is CASSLTGGAPDTQYF. CDR3 in DNA: TGTGCCAGCAGCCTGACAGGGGGCGCCCCAGATACGCAGTATTTT. The chain carries TRBV5-4 and TRBJ2-3; TRBD1 aligns across 10 bases. This CDR3 has 15 residues. Germline CDR1 and CDR2: SGHNT and YYREEE (reference sequence). J was trimmed by 4 bases and V by 4 bases; bases with no gene match: 6.

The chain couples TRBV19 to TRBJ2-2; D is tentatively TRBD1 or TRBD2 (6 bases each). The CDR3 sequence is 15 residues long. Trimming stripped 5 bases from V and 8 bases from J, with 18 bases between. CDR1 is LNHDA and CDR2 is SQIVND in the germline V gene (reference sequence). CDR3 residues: CASSQGWGAVGELFF. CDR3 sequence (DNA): TGTGCCAGTAGTCAAGGATGGGGGGCGGTAGGGGAGCTGTTTTTT.

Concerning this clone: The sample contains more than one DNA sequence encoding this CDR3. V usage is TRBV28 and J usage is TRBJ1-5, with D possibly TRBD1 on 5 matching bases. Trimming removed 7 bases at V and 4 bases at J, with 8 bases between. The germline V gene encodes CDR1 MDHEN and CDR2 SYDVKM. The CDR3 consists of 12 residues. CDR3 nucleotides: TGTGCCAGCACGGGGGGTAATCAGCCCCAGCATTTT. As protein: CASTGGNQPQHF.

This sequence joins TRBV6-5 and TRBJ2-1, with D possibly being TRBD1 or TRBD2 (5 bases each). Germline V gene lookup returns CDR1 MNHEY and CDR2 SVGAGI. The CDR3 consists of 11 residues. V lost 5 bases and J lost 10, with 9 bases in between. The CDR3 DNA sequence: TGTGCCAGCAGTAAGGGACCCGAGCAGTTCTTC. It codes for CASSKGPEQFF.

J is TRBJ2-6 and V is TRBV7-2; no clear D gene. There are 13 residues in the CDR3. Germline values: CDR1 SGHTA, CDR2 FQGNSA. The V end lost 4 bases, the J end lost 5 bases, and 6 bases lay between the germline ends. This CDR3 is CASSSERANVLTF. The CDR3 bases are TGTGCCAGCAGCTCCGAGAGGGCCAACGTCCTGACTTTC.

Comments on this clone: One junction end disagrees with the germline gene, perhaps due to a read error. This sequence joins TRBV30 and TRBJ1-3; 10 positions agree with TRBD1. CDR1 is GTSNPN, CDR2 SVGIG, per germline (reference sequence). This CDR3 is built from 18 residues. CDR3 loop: CAWGVGTGDGYSGNTIYF. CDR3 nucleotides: TGTGCCTGGGGTGTAGGGACAGGGGACGGCTACTCTGGAAACACCATATATTTT.

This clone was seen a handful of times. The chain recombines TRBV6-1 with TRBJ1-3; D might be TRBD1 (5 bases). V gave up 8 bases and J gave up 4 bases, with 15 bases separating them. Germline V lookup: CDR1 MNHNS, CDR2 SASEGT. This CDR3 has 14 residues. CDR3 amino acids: CASLRQGPGNTIYF. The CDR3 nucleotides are TGTGCCAGCTTACGGCAGGGACCAGGAAACACCATATATTTT.

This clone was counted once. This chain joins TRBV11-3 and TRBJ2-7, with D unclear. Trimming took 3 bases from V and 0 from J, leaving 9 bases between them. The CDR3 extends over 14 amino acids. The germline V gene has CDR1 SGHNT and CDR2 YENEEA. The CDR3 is CASSFDSYSYEQYF. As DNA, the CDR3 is TGTGCCAGCAGCTTTGACTCATACTCCTACGAGCAGTACTTC.

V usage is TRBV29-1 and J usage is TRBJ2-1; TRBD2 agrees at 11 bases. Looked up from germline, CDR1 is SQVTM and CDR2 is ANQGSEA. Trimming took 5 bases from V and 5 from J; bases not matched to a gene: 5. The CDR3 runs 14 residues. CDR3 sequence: CSVPGLAAHNEQFF. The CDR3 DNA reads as TGCAGCGTTCCGGGACTAGCGGCCCACAATGAGCAGTTCTTC.

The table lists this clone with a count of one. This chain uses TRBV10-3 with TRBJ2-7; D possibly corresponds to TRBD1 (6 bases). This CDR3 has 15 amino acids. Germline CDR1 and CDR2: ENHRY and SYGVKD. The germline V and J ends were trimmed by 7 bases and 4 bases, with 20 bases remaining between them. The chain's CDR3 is CAIKYTTGQAYEQYF. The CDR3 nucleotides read TGTGCCATCAAGTACACAACAGGGCAAGCATACGAGCAGTACTTC.

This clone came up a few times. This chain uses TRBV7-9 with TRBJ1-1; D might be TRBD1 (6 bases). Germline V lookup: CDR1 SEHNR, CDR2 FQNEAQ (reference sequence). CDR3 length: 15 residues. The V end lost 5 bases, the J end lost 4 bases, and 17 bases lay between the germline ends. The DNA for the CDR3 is TGTGCCAGCAGCCCCGGGACACGGGACGGCACTGAAGCTTTCTTT. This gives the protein CASSPGTRDGTEAFF.

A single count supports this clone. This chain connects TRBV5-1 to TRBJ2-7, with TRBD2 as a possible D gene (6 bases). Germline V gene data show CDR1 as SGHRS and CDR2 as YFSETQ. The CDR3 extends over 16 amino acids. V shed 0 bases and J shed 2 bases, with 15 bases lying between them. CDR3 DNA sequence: TGCGCCAGCAGCTTGGCAGTAGGGGCGGGAACCTACGAGCAGTACTTC. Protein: CASSLAVGAGTYEQYF.

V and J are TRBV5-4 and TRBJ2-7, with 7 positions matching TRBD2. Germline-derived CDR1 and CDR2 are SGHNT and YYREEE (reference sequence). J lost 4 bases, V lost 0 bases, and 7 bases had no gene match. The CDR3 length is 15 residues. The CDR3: CASSLVGGGRYEQYF. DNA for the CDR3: TGTGCCAGCAGCTTGGTTGGGGGAGGGAGGTACGAGCAGTACTTC.

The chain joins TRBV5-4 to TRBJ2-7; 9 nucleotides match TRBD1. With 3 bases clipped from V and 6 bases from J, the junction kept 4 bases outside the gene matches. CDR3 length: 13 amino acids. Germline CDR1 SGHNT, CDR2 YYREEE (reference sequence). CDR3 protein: CASSSGQGGEQYF. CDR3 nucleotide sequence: TGTGCCAGCAGCTCGGGACAGGGAGGCGAGCAGTACTTC.

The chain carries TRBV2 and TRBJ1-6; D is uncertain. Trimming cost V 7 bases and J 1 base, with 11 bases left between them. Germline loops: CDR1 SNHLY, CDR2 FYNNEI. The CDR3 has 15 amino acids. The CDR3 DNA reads TGTGCCAGCACCAAGGACGGGTCCTATAATTCACCCCTCCACTTT. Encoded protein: CASTKDGSYNSPLHF.

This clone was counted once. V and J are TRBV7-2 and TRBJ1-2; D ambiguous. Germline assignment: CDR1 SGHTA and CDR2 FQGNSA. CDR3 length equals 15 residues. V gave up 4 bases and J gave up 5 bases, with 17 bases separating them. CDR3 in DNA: TGTGCCAGCAGCTCCGAACAAGCGGCGCCGTATGGCTACACCTTC. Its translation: CASSSEQAAPYGYTF.

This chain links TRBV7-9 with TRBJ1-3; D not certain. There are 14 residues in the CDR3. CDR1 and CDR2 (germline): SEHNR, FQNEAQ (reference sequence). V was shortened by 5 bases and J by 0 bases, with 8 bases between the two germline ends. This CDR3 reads CASSLEGSGNTIYF. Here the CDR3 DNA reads TGTGCCAGCAGCCTGGAAGGCTCTGGAAACACCATATATTTT.